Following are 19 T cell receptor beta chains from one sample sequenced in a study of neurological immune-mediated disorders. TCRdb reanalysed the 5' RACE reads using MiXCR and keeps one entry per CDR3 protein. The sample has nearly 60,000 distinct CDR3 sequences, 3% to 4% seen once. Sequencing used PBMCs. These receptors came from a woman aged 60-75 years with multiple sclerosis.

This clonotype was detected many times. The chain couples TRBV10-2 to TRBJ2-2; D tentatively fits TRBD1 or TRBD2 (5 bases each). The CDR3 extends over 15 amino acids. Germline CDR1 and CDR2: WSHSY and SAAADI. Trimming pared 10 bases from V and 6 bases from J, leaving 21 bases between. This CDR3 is CATALGRLLPGELFF. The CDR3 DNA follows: TGCGCCACAGCGCTGGGACGGCTCCTCCCCGGGGAGCTGTTTTTT.

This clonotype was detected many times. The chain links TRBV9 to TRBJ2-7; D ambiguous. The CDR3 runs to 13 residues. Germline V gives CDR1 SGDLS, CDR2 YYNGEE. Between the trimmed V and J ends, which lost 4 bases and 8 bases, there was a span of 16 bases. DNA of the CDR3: TGTGCCAGCAGCCAAAATACTCAGGATAAGCAGTACTTC. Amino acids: CASSQNTQDKQYF. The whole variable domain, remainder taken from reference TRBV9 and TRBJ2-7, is DSGVTQTPKHLITATGQRVTLRCSPRSGDLSVYWYQQSLDQGLQFLIQYYNGEERAKGNILERFSAQQFPDLHSELNLSSLELGDSALYFCASSQNTQDKQYFGPGTRLTVT.

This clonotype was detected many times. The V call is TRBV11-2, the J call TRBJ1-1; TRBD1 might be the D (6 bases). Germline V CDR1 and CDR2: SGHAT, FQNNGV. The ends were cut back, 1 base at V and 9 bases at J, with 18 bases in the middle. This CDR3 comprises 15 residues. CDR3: CASSLGILDSHKAFF. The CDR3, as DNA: TGTGCCAGCAGCTTAGGGATTTTGGACAGCCATAAAGCTTTCTTT.

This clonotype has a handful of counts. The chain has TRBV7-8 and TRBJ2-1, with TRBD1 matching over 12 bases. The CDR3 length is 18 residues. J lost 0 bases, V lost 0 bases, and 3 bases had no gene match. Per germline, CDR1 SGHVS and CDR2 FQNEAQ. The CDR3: CASSLAGTGGFSYNEQFF. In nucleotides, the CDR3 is TGTGCCAGCAGCTTAGCGGGGACAGGGGGCTTCTCCTACAATGAGCAGTTCTTC.

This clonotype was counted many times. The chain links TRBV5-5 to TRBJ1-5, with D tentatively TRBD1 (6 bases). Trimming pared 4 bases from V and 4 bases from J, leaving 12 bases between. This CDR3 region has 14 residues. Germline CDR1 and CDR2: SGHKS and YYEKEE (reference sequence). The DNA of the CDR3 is TGTGCCAGCAGCGCGACCAGGGGAAATCAGCCCCAGCATTTT. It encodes CASSATRGNQPQHF.

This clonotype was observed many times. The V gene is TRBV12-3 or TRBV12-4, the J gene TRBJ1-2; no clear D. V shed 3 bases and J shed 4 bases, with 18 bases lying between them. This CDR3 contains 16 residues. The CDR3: CASSFVGPDLGYGYTF. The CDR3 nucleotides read TGTGCCAGCAGTTTTGTTGGTCCTGATCTTGGCTATGGCTACACCTTC.

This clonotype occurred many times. In DNA, the CDR3 is TGTGCCAGCAGCTTATTCACAGGACGGAACACTGAAGCTTTCTTT. This sequence encodes CASSLFTGRNTEAFF. This chain uses TRBV11-2 with TRBJ1-1; D is perhaps TRBD1 (5 bases). Per germline, CDR1 SGHAT and CDR2 FQNNGV. This CDR3 comprises 15 residues. Deletions cut 2 bases from V and 1 base from J, with 11 bases between.

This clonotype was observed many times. The DNA for the CDR3 is TGTGCCAGCAGCTTAGATGCCTCGACACCCCTCCACTTT. Amino acid sequence: CASSLDASTPLHF. This chain joins TRBV7-2 and TRBJ1-6, with D unresolved. The CDR3 contains 13 residues. Germline lookup yields CDR1 SGHTA and CDR2 FQGNSA. The germline V and J ends were trimmed by 1 base and 11 bases, with 9 bases remaining between them.

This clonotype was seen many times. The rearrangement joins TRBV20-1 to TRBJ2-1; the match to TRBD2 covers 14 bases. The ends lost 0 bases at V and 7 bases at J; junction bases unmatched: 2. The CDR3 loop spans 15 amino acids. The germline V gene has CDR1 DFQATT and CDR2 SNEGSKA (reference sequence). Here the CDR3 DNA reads TGCAGTGCTAGAGAGAGACTAGCGGGAGGGAATGAGCAGTTCTTC. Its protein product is CSARERLAGGNEQFF.

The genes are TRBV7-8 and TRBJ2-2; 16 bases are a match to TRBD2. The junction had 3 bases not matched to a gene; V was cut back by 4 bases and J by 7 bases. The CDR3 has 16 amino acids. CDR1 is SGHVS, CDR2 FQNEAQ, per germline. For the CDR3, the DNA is TGTGCCAGCAGCTCGGGACTAGCGGGAGGGATCGGGGAGCTGTTTTTT. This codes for CASSSGLAGGIGELFF.

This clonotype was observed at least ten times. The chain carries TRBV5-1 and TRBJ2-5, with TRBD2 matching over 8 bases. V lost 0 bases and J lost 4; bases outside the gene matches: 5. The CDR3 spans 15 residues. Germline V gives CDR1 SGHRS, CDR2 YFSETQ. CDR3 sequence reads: CASSLARGGGETQYF. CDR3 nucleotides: TGCGCCAGCAGCTTGGCCCGGGGGGGAGGAGAGACCCAGTACTTC.

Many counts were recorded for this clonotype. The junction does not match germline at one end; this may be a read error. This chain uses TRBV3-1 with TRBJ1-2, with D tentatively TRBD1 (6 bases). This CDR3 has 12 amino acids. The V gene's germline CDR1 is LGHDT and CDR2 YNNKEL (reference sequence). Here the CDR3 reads CASSQDRGGRNF. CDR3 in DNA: TGTGCCAGCAGCCAAGATCGAGGGGGACGGAACTTC.

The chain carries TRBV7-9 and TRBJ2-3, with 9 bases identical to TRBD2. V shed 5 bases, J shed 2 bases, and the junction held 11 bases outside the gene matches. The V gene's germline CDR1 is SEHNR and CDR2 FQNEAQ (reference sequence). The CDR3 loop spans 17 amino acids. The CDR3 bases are TGTGCCAGCAGCAGCCCCGGACTAGCGAGATACACAGATACGCAGTATTTT. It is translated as CASSSPGLARYTDTQYF. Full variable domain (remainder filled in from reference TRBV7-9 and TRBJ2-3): DTGVSQNPRHKITKRGQNVTFRCDPISEHNRLYWYRQTLGQGPEFLTYFQNEAQLEKSRLLSDRFSAERPKGSFSTLEIQRTEQGDSAMYLCASSSPGLARYTDTQYFGPGTRLTVL.

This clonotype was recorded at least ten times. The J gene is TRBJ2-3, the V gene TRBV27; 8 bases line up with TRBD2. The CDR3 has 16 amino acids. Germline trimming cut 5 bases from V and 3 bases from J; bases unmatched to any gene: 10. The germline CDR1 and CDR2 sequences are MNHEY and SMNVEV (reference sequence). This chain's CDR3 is CASSALRGGGTDTQYF. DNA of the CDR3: TGTGCCAGCAGTGCCCTTCGTGGCGGGGGGACAGATACGCAGTATTTT.

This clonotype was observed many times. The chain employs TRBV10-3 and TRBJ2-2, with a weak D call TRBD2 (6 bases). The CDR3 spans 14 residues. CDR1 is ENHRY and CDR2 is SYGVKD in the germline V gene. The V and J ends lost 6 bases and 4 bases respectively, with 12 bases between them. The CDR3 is CAIREGRGTGELFF. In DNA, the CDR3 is TGTGCCATCAGGGAGGGTCGAGGCACCGGGGAGCTGTTTTTT.

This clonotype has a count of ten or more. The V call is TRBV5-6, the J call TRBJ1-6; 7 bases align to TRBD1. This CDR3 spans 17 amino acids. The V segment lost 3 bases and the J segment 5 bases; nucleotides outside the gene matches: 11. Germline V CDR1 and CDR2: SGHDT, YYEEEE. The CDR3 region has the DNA TGTGCCAGCAGCTGGGGGACAGAACTTCCGAATAATTCACCCCTCCACTTT. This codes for CASSWGTELPNNSPLHF.

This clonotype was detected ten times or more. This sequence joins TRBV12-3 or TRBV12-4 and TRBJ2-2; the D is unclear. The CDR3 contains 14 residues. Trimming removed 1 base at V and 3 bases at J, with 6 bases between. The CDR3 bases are TGTGCCAGCAGTTTAGACTCTTACACCGGGGAGCTGTTTTTT. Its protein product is CASSLDSYTGELFF.

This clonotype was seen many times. The CDR3 DNA follows: TGCAGTGCTAACGGAGCCGGGGAGACCCAGTACTTC. It yields the protein CSANGAGETQYF. The chain employs TRBV20-1 and TRBJ2-5; D gene ambiguous. The CDR3 has 12 residues. V lost 4 bases to trimming and J lost 5 bases, with 11 bases between them. The V gene's germline CDR1 is DFQATT and CDR2 SNEGSKA (reference sequence).

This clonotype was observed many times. The DNA of the CDR3 is TGTGCCATCAGTGAACGGACAGGTGAGGAGCCCCAGCATTTT. Protein sequence: CAISERTGEEPQHF. This chain connects TRBV10-3 to TRBJ1-5, with TRBD1 matching 7 bases. After removal of 3 bases from V and 8 bases from J, the junction contained 7 bases not matched to a gene. Germline V gene sequence: CDR1 ENHRY, CDR2 SYGVKD. The CDR3 totals 14 residues.